This TCR beta chain was identified during a study of cytomegalovirus exposure and HLA in healthy donors. The overall study: There were 100 million to 130 million unique TCR beta sequences, drawn from roughly 200 million T cells, in an earlier analysis.

A word on this clone: Antigen: not known.

Study results and limitations: Later on, a genetic analysis was performed. It linked a missense variant in DCLRE1C with V- and J-gene trimming of TCR beta. Researchers reported in a later analysis that common viral pathogens appeared linked to several top clusters. When analyzed later, the rates of TCR association showed variation by HLA locus, with DRB1 the most and HLA-C the fewest.

Vbeta (60) and Jbeta (13) primers were used in the PCR. The table came from immunoSEQ multiplex PCR; TCRdb's copy has only in-frame clones and leaves some out. The repertoire includes over 150,000 clones, 70% to 80% of them detected once, and less than 2.5% sits in the top ten. The trim removed 1 base at V and 7 bases at J, leaving 5 bases unmatched. CDR3 length: 15 amino acids. Per the germline V gene, CDR1 is MNHEY and CDR2 is SVGAGI. The TCR comes from a man between 50 and 59 years old in good health and CMV-seropositive. The specimen was PBMCs. The V call is TRBV6-5, the J call TRBJ2-1; 9 bases align to TRBD2. CDR3 DNA sequence: TGTGCCAGCAGTTACTTGCGGGGGGGCCAGAATGAGCAGTTCTTC. It translates to CASSYLRGGQNEQFF.